This T cell receptor beta chain was sequenced during a study of CXCR3-negative and CXCR3-positive naive CD8 T cells. The germline gives CDR1 DFQATT, CDR2 SNEGSKA (reference sequence). The CDR3 extends over 12 amino acids. UMI labels and 5' RACE were used to prepare the TRB cDNA libraries. After re-calling the 5' RACE reads, TCRdb lists one entry per CDR3 protein, DNA absent. This listing includes around 110,000 distinct CDR3 sequences. On this clonotype: The antigen remains unidentified.

Notes on the study in general: When CXCR3-positive naive cells were set against CXCR3-negative naive cells, the former had more hydrophobic TRB CDR3s. Similar TRBV-TRBJ gene usage was seen in naive CXCR3-negative and CXCR3-positive cells, but not in memory cells. Much lower diversity was found in memory CD8+ cells, while both naive subsets had comparably high diversity. Expression of CXCR3 was partially reduced after cryopreservation, and fresh PBMCs were used in most assays.

The sequence was obtained from a human donor in good health. Some clones in this sample may be carry-over from other donors' samples. The chain recombines TRBV20-1 with TRBJ2-7; with no DNA, the TCRdb D assignment of TRBD2 cannot be verified. The sequenced material came from naive CXCR3+ CD8+ T cells from blood. Specified subset: CD45RO-CCR7+CD27+CD95- naive CD8+ T cells expressing CXCR3 (TNR3+). The CDR3 region is CSARMEGYEQYF.